The 15 T cell receptor beta chains listed next were all sequenced from one sample in a study of shared clonotypes between healthy human individuals. Some clones are missing from TCRdb's copy, which holds only in-frame ones; the method was immunoSEQ multiplex PCR. The table has approximately 640,000 clones, about 78% seen once; the top ten hold around 1.8%. The sequenced material came from memory CD4+ T cells sorted from blood. Subset reported: CD45RA-negative fraction. These receptors came from a young woman in good health.

The chain employs TRBV28 and TRBJ1-5, with D uncertain. The CDR3 has 15 amino acids. Trimming removed 1 base at V and 1 base at J, with 8 bases between. The V gene's germline CDR1 is MDHEN and CDR2 SYDVKM. Here the CDR3 reads CASSLSRGSNQPQHF. The DNA of the CDR3 is TGTGCCAGCAGTTTATCTAGAGGGAGCAATCAGCCCCAGCATTTT.

This clone was found a few times. V and J are TRBV5-1 and TRBJ1-3, with a possible D match to TRBD1 (5 bases). In germline, CDR1 is SGHRS, CDR2 YFSETQ. The CDR3 is made up of 12 amino acids. V was shortened by 7 bases and J by 7 bases, with 12 bases between the two germline ends. CDR3 coding DNA: TGCGCCAGCCGGGACCCGGGGAACACCATATATTTT. It yields the protein CASRDPGNTIYF.

This chain joins TRBV2 and TRBJ1-5, with 8 bases aligning to TRBD1. Germline CDR1 and CDR2: SNHLY and FYNNEI. The CDR3 has 14 amino acids. Trimming removed 6 bases from V and 6 bases from J; junction bases left unmatched: 7. CDR3 region: CASRKTGGGQPQHF. The CDR3 DNA reads as TGTGCCAGCAGGAAAACAGGGGGGGGTCAGCCCCAGCATTTT.

This clone was seen a single time. J is TRBJ2-7 and V is TRBV9; 7 nucleotides match TRBD2. CDR1 SGDLS and CDR2 YYNGEE come from the germline V gene. V lost 3 bases and J lost 7; bases outside the gene matches: 19. This CDR3 is 17 amino acids long. The CDR3 DNA is TGTGCCAGCAGCGCCCAGCCCGGGGAGGGTGGCATTTGGGAGCAGTACTTC. Translating gives CASSAQPGEGGIWEQYF.

V is TRBV19 and J is TRBJ1-5; unclear D gene. CDR1 and CDR2 from the germline V gene are LNHDA and SQIVND (reference sequence). This CDR3 is built from 12 residues. V shed 5 bases and J shed 7 bases, with 9 bases lying between them. The CDR3 spells CASSVLGQPQHF. CDR3 nucleotides: TGTGCCAGTAGTGTGCTCGGCCAGCCCCAGCATTTT.

The sample holds many counts of this clone. This sample includes further DNA sequences coding for the same CDR3. The chain couples TRBV19 to TRBJ1-5; D not certain. The germline gives CDR1 LNHDA, CDR2 SQIVND (reference sequence). The CDR3 extends over 13 amino acids. Trimming removed 7 bases from V and 0 bases from J, with 7 bases in between. CDR3 DNA: TGTGCCAGTACCCCGTATAGCAATCAGCCCCAGCATTTT. It encodes CASTPYSNQPQHF.

This clone was detected many times. At the DNA level, this CDR3 is encoded by other sequences in the same sample as well. The V and J genes are TRBV28 and TRBJ1-3; 10 nucleotides agree with TRBD1. This CDR3 spans 15 amino acids. The junction had 4 bases not matched to a gene; V was cut back by 4 bases and J by 4 bases. Germline CDR1 and CDR2: MDHEN and SYDVKM. DNA of the CDR3: TGTGCCAGCAGTTCCGGACAGGGGGACGGAAACACCATATATTTT. Protein product: CASSSGQGDGNTIYF.

This clone was counted only a few times. The chain is built from TRBV7-9 and TRBJ2-1; 9 nucleotides line up with TRBD2. J lost 15 bases, V lost 2 bases, and 5 bases had no gene match. Germline CDR1 and CDR2: SEHNR and FQNEAQ (reference sequence). The CDR3 is 12 residues long. For the CDR3, the DNA is TGTGCCAGCAGCTTACATAGCGGGAGAATGTTCTTC. This codes for CASSLHSGRMFF.

For this clone: The sample carries other DNA sequences with the same CDR3. The V and J genes are TRBV5-1 and TRBJ1-5; TRBD1 matches 7 bases. Germline CDR1 is SGHRS and CDR2 is YFSETQ. The V gene end was trimmed by 2 bases and the J gene end by 2 bases; junction bases not matched to a gene: 4. The CDR3 has 15 amino acids. The CDR3 here is CASSLTGVGNQPQHF. The CDR3, as DNA: TGCGCCAGCAGCTTAACAGGGGTAGGCAATCAGCCCCAGCATTTT.

The V and J genes are TRBV7-9 and TRBJ2-3, with 14 bases aligning to TRBD2. J was trimmed by 5 bases and V by 4 bases; bases with no gene match: 2. CDR3 size: 15 residues. CDR1 and CDR2 from the germline V gene are SEHNR and FQNEAQ (reference sequence). The CDR3 DNA reads TGTGCCAGCAGCTACGGACTAGCGGGGGGAGATACGCAGTATTTT. It specifies CASSYGLAGGDTQYF.

The V gene is TRBV15, the J gene TRBJ2-7, with 8 bases matching TRBD1. This CDR3 comprises 16 residues. In germline, CDR1 is LNHNV, CDR2 YYDKDF (reference sequence). The J segment lost 5 bases and the V segment lost 0 bases, leaving 9 bases of the junction unmatched. Here the CDR3 DNA reads TGTGCCACCAGCAGAGACGGACAGGGTGGTGAGGACGAGCAGTACTTC. As protein: CATSRDGQGGEDEQYF.

Turning to this clone: Since no conserved phenylalanine or tryptophan closes the CDR3, a read error is the likely cause. The chain is built from TRBV7-9 and TRBJ1-2, with TRBD1 matching 8 bases. With 1 base clipped from V and 8 bases from J, the junction kept 6 bases outside the gene matches. Germline-derived CDR1 and CDR2 are SEHNR and FQNEAQ (reference sequence). This CDR3 comprises 14 residues. Here the CDR3 reads CASSLVTGQGGYTL. The CDR3 nucleotides read TGTGCCAGCAGCTTAGTCACTGGACAGGGCGGCTACACCCTC.

This sequence joins TRBV28 and TRBJ1-5, with 7 bases that match TRBD1. The CDR3 runs 14 residues. The germline gives CDR1 MDHEN, CDR2 SYDVKM. V was pared by 2 bases and J by 7 bases, with 5 bases of the junction left unmatched. CDR3 sequence reads: CASSLIGRGQPQHF. Here the CDR3 DNA reads TGTGCCAGCAGTTTAATCGGCAGGGGGCAGCCCCAGCATTTT. The full variable domain, rest sourced from reference TRBV28 and TRBJ1-5, is DVKVTQSSRYLVKRTGEKVFLECVQDMDHENMFWYRQDPGLGLRLIYFSYDVKMKEKGDIPEGYSVSREKKERFSLILESASTNQTSMYLCASSLIGRGQPQHFGDGTRLSIL.

This clone has just a few counts. This rearrangement joins TRBV19 to TRBJ1-5; no firm D call. CDR3 length: 18 amino acids. V was trimmed by 5 bases and J by 3 bases, leaving 23 bases between them. Germline CDR1 reads LNHDA; CDR2 reads SQIVND (reference sequence). CDR3 coding DNA: TGTGCCAGTAGTTTCTCCTTTGTGGGGTACGATCCCAATCAGCCCCAGCATTTT. Protein: CASSFSFVGYDPNQPQHF.

The J gene is TRBJ2-3, the V gene TRBV28, with 8 bases lining up with TRBD2. The germline CDR1 and CDR2 sequences are MDHEN and SYDVKM. The junction had 16 bases not matched to a gene; V was cut back by 4 bases and J by 4 bases. This CDR3 comprises 18 residues. The CDR3 DNA is TGTGCCAGCAGTTCCCCCAGTGCCGGGAGGGCCTACGCAGATACGCAGTATTTT. As protein: CASSSPSAGRAYADTQYF. The whole variable domain, filled in from reference TRBV28 and TRBJ2-3, reads DVKVTQSSRYLVKRTGEKVFLECVQDMDHENMFWYRQDPGLGLRLIYFSYDVKMKEKGDIPEGYSVSREKKERFSLILESASTNQTSMYLCASSSPSAGRAYADTQYFGPGTRLTVL.